This is a list of T cell receptor beta chains from one sample in a study of blood T cells in healthy people across ages. Each CDR3 protein is one row after TCRdb ran MiXCR on the 5' RACE reads. The sample yields about 1.4 million distinct CDR3 sequences, approximately 60% seen once. The source material was blood. All receptors come from a man aged 18 to 35 in good health. Each CDR3 is given without its conserved first and last residue. A D gene is named only where the DNA matches it firmly.

>TRBV14|.|TRBD2
ASGTSSCEQY
>TRBV27|TRBJ2-3|.
ASSLRSTDPTDTQY
>TRBV7-9|TRBJ1-2|.
ASSLVFGGNYGYT
>TRBV28|TRBJ2-7|.
ASRGTNNMRVEQY
>TRBV5-1|TRBJ1-6|.
ASSLAGTPYSPLH
>TRBV6-2/TRBV6-3|TRBJ2-1|.
ASSYGPWGRSSYNEQF
>TRBV7-9|TRBJ2-7|TRBD1
ASSWDETGYSYEQY
>TRBV4-1|TRBJ2-7|TRBD2
ASSQSLTSGVSYEQY
>TRBV29-1|TRBJ2-1|.
SVPGIEQF
>TRBV20-1|TRBJ2-7|.
SASQYASSYEQY
>TRBV5-1|TRBJ2-3|TRBD1
ASRRAGTGIEQTDTQY